The clone carrying this T cell receptor beta chain appeared many times. With V trimmed by 5 bases and J by 3 bases, 6 bases remained unmatched. The CDR3 loop spans 15 amino acids. This record belongs to a study of T cells in Graves' hyperthyroidism and ophthalmopathy. Whole-study context: Initial diagnosis, before any treatment, was when peripheral blood was collected.

The diagnostic basis comprised clinical symptoms, serum thyroxine and TRAb, thyroid ultrasound and orbital computed tomography. Using RNA transcripts as the source, TCR beta CDR3 regions were amplified. The primer set for the first-round RT-PCR of the TCR CDR3 was HTBI. Each CDR3 protein is one row after TCRdb ran MiXCR on the multiplex PCR reads. This sample has 300,000 to 350,000 distinct CDR3 sequences, with approximately 17% found just once. Source material: blood. The chain uses TRBV12-3 or TRBV12-4 and TRBJ2-3; 9 nucleotides align to TRBD2. The clonotype originates from a man under 40 with Graves' hyperthyroidism. CDR3 in amino acids: CASSVGLASTDTQYF. In DNA form, the CDR3 reads TGTGCCAGCAGTGTAGGACTAGCGAGTACAGATACGCAGTATTTT.